The count of the clone carrying this T cell receptor (beta chain) is one. Its target is unknown. Possible read error: a much larger clone is one base away. Patients showing uncontrolled infection, other autoimmune disease, pregnancy or lactation were ineligible. It was RNA transcripts that yielded the amplified TCR beta CDR3 regions. The TCR CDR3 first-round RT-PCR relied on the HTBI primer set. TCRdb passed the multiplex PCR reads through MiXCR, listing each CDR3 protein once. The sample holds a few hundred thousand distinct CDR3 sequences; under 20% are singletons and the top ten take 40%. This specimen comes from a study of T cells in Graves' hyperthyroidism and ophthalmopathy. Study details: The authors collected peripheral blood at initial diagnosis, before any treatment.

Whole-study findings and limits: Blood held most thyroid clonotypes expanded above 0.001 frequency. Ophthalmopathy was distinguished from stable hyperthyroidism by 13 V-J signatures.

CDR1 and CDR2 (germline): DFQATT, SNEGSKA (reference sequence). The CDR3 sequence is 16 residues long. The clonotype originates from a man between 18 and 29 years old with Graves' ophthalmopathy. The source material was blood. The chain employs TRBV20-1 and TRBJ2-7, with 11 positions matching TRBD2. The J call may not be correct, given that the DNA end is closer to TRBJ2-1. The CDR3 region has the DNA TGCAGTGCTACCCCTTCTAGCGGGGGGCTCTCCTACGAGCAGTTCTTC. Translating gives CSATPSSGGLSYEQFF.